These T cell receptor beta chains were read from a single sample in a study of shared clonotypes between healthy human individuals. Sequencing used immunoSEQ multiplex PCR; TCRdb keeps in-frame clones, though not all of them. The sample has nearly 1,000,000 clones, 60% to 85% seen once. Input material: memory CD4+ T cells sorted from blood. All receptors come from a man aged 18 to 29 in good health. The CDR3 runs from the conserved cysteine through the conserved F or W. Fields, in order: clone size, D gene, CDR3 length, J gene, V gene, CDR3 protein, CDR3 DNA. A D gene is named only where the DNA matches it firmly. Rows may omit the clone size; those that give it use once, few, many or a size class.

clone size: NA; D gene: NA; CDR3 length: 15; J gene: TRBJ2-1; V gene: TRBV18; CDR3 protein: CASSRLTGSYNEQFF; CDR3 DNA: TGTGCCAGCTCACGACTGACAGGCTCCTACAATGAGCAGTTCTTC
clone size: NA; D gene: NA; CDR3 length: 13; J gene: TRBJ2-1; V gene: TRBV7-2; CDR3 protein: CASSLGYFGEQFF; CDR3 DNA: TGTGCCAGCAGCTTAGGTTACTTCGGTGAGCAGTTCTTC
clone size: NA; D gene: NA; CDR3 length: 14; J gene: TRBJ1-5; V gene: TRBV7-8; CDR3 protein: CASSPGQPNQPQHF; CDR3 DNA: TGTGCCAGCAGCCCGGGGCAGCCCAATCAGCCCCAGCATTTT
clone size: NA; D gene: NA; CDR3 length: 12; J gene: TRBJ2-7; V gene: TRBV5-4; CDR3 protein: CASSLDRYEQYF; CDR3 DNA: TGTGCCAGCAGCTTAGACAGGTACGAGCAGTACTTC
clone size: NA; D gene: NA; CDR3 length: 14; J gene: TRBJ2-1; V gene: TRBV7-2; CDR3 protein: CASSSVVAAPEQFF; CDR3 DNA: TGTGCCAGCAGCTCCGTAGTAGCCGCACCTGAGCAGTTCTTC
clone size: NA; D gene: NA; CDR3 length: 14; J gene: TRBJ2-3; V gene: TRBV7-9; CDR3 protein: CASSLTGSTDTQYF; CDR3 DNA: TGTGCCAGCAGCCTTACAGGGAGCACAGATACGCAGTATTTT
clone size: few; D gene: TRBD2; CDR3 length: 15; J gene: TRBJ2-7; V gene: TRBV7-2; CDR3 protein: CASKGLALSSYEQYF; CDR3 DNA: TGTGCCAGCAAAGGACTAGCTCTTAGCTCCTACGAGCAGTACTTC
clone size: NA; D gene: TRBD1; CDR3 length: 15; J gene: TRBJ2-5; V gene: TRBV11-3; CDR3 protein: CASSRDRGEWETQYF; CDR3 DNA: TGTGCCAGCAGTCGTGACAGGGGCGAGTGGGAGACCCAGTACTTC
clone size: few; D gene: NA; CDR3 length: 10; J gene: TRBJ1-5; V gene: TRBV6-4; CDR3 protein: CAIPRQPQHF; CDR3 DNA: TGTGCCATTCCACGACAGCCCCAGCATTTT
clone size: once; D gene: NA; CDR3 length: 14; J gene: TRBJ2-7; V gene: TRBV6-1; CDR3 protein: CASSDGWGSHEQYF; CDR3 DNA: TGTGCCAGCAGTGACGGGTGGGGCAGCCACGAGCAGTACTTC
clone size: NA; D gene: NA; CDR3 length: 14; J gene: TRBJ2-1; V gene: TRBV19; CDR3 protein: CAGSPRVGTNEQFF; CDR3 DNA: TGTGCCGGTAGTCCCCGAGTGGGAACGAATGAGCAGTTCTTC
clone size: NA; D gene: TRBD1; CDR3 length: 11; J gene: TRBJ1-1; V gene: TRBV2; CDR3 protein: CASSTGVGAFF; CDR3 DNA: TGTGCCAGCAGTACAGGGGTAGGGGCTTTCTTT
clone size: NA; D gene: TRBD1; CDR3 length: 16; J gene: TRBJ1-2; V gene: TRBV4-2; CDR3 protein: CASSQGGQGGNYGYTF; CDR3 DNA: TGTGCCAGCAGCCAAGGGGGACAGGGAGGTAACTATGGCTACACCTTC
clone size: NA; D gene: NA; CDR3 length: 14; J gene: TRBJ1-5; V gene: TRBV21-1; CDR3 protein: CASSKVNSNQPQHF; CDR3 DNA: TGTGCCAGCAGCAAAGTCAACAGCAATCAGCCCCAGCATTTT
clone size: NA; D gene: TRBD1; CDR3 length: 13; J gene: TRBJ2-7; V gene: TRBV6-1; CDR3 protein: CASSPIRQGKQYF; CDR3 DNA: TGTGCCAGCAGTCCGATCCGACAGGGGAAGCAGTACTTC
clone size: NA; D gene: TRBD1; CDR3 length: 15; J gene: TRBJ2-2; V gene: TRBV4-1; CDR3 protein: CASSPGDRYTGELFF; CDR3 DNA: TGCGCCAGCAGCCCAGGGGACAGGTACACCGGGGAGCTGTTTTTT
clone size: NA; D gene: TRBD1; CDR3 length: 15; J gene: TRBJ2-7; V gene: TRBV2; CDR3 protein: CASSAAQGVSYEQYF; CDR3 DNA: TGTGCCAGCAGTGCGGCACAGGGGGTCTCCTACGAGCAGTACTTC